This passage covers 27 T cell receptor beta chains from one sample sequenced in a study of T-cell memory formation after mild COVID-19. TCRdb reprocessed the 5' RACE reads with MiXCR, giving one entry per CDR3 protein. Counted here are some 350,000 distinct CDR3 sequences, 10% to 15% occurring once; the ten biggest clones make up over 20%. The source material was PBMCs or a T cell subset sorted from them (not recorded which). The receptor source for this set is a man aged 18 to 30 who had mild COVID-19 (a few samples of this study predate the infection). Cell type and time point are not known.

This clonotype occurred many times. The V gene is TRBV20-1, the J gene TRBJ2-3; 11 bases map to TRBD2. This CDR3 is built from 14 residues. Germline loops: CDR1 DFQATT, CDR2 SNEGSKA (reference sequence). V shed 6 bases, J shed 6 bases, and the junction held 8 bases outside the gene matches. As DNA, the CDR3 is TGCAGTGCAGTGTGGGCTAGCGGGGGGGATACGCAGTATTTT. Its protein is CSAVWASGGDTQYF.

In this sample, this clonotype turned up many times. The chain uses TRBV4-2 and TRBJ2-7, with D possibly TRBD2 on 6 matching bases. This CDR3 has 15 residues. Trimming stripped 0 bases from V and 2 bases from J, with 11 bases between. Germline V lookup: CDR1 LGHNA, CDR2 YNFKEQ. CDR3 in amino acids: CASSQDLAPAYEQYF. The CDR3 nucleotides read TGTGCCAGCAGCCAAGATCTAGCGCCTGCCTACGAGCAGTACTTC.

In its sample, this clonotype was seen once. The J gene is TRBJ2-1, the V gene TRBV12-3 or TRBV12-4; 11 nucleotides match TRBD2. V lost 3 bases and J lost 4; bases outside the gene matches: 8. The CDR3 has 17 amino acids. CDR3 loop: CASSFTILAGEYNEQFF. CDR3 bases: TGTGCCAGCAGTTTCACCATACTAGCGGGGGAGTACAATGAGCAGTTCTTC.

In this sample, this clonotype turned up a few times. The CDR3 nucleotides read TGTGCCAGCAGCAGGGGTTCGACACTGGCCGGCTACACCTTC. Protein: CASSRGSTLAGYTF. The chain uses TRBV7-2 and TRBJ1-2; TRBD1 is a possible D gene (5 bases). Germline CDR1 is SGHTA and CDR2 is FQGNSA. Trimming pared 5 bases from V and 8 bases from J, leaving 18 bases between. The CDR3 runs to 14 residues.

The chain recombines TRBV20-1 with TRBJ1-4; maybe TRBD1 (6 bases). The V end was cut by 0 bases, the J end by 7 bases, with 12 bases between. The V gene's germline CDR1 is DFQATT and CDR2 SNEGSKA (reference sequence). CDR3 length: 14 residues. CDR3: CSAREGARGEKLFF. The CDR3 nucleotides read TGCAGTGCTAGAGAGGGGGCGAGGGGTGAAAAACTGTTTTTT.

The gene calls are TRBV3-1 and TRBJ1-5, with TRBD1 matching 8 bases. The ends lost 5 bases at V and 0 bases at J; junction bases unmatched: 3. This CDR3 is 15 amino acids long. Per the germline V gene, CDR1 is LGHDT and CDR2 is YNNKEL (reference sequence). This CDR3 is CASSTGGYSNQPQHF. CDR3 nucleotides: TGTGCCAGCAGCACAGGGGGTTATAGCAATCAGCCCCAGCATTTT.

The chain combines TRBV7-8 with TRBJ1-6; D is possibly TRBD1 (6 bases). Germline loops: CDR1 SGHVS, CDR2 FQNEAQ. Trimming removed 5 bases from V and 9 bases from J, with 20 bases in between. CDR3 size: 16 residues. The CDR3 spells CASSPQRDNYGSPLHF. Written as DNA, the CDR3 is TGTGCCAGCAGCCCGCAGCGGGACAACTACGGTTCACCCCTCCACTTT.

This clonotype was seen repeatedly, ten times or more. This rearrangement joins TRBV4-1 to TRBJ1-1; 8 nucleotides match TRBD1. This CDR3 comprises 15 residues. Germline CDR1 and CDR2: MGHRA and YSYEKL. The J segment lost 7 bases and the V segment lost 3 bases, leaving 10 bases of the junction unmatched. CDR3 nucleotide sequence: TGCGCCAGCAGCCAGCCCGACCGGGACAGGATTGAAGCTTTCTTT. It is translated as CASSQPDRDRIEAFF.

This clonotype showed up many times. The genes are TRBV10-3 and TRBJ2-3, with 7 positions matching TRBD1. V lost 8 bases, J lost 0 bases, and 11 bases stayed unmatched. The germline gives CDR1 ENHRY, CDR2 SYGVKD. This CDR3 has 16 residues. CDR3 in DNA: TGTGCCATCGGACGTACCACAGGGGCCAGCACAGATACGCAGTATTTT. Protein sequence: CAIGRTTGASTDTQYF.

The chain carries TRBV5-4 and TRBJ1-1; D is uncertain. The germline CDR1 and CDR2 sequences are SGHNT and YYREEE (reference sequence). This CDR3 region has 14 residues. The ends were cut back, 1 base at V and 2 bases at J, with 9 bases in the middle. CDR3 sequence (DNA): TGTGCCAGCAGCTTGATTGGGAGTAACACTGAAGCTTTCTTT. Its translation: CASSLIGSNTEAFF. Supplemented by reference TRBV5-4 and TRBJ1-1, the full variable domain reads ETGVTQSPTHLIKTRGQQVTLRCSSQSGHNTVSWYQQALGQGPQFIFQYYREEENGRGNFPPRFSGLQFPNYSSELNVNALELDDSALYLCASSLIGSNTEAFFGQGTRLTVV.

The chain carries TRBV20-1 and TRBJ2-1; D is perhaps TRBD1 (6 bases). V was pared by 0 bases and J by 1 base, with 13 bases between. The CDR3 contains 16 residues. CDR1 DFQATT and CDR2 SNEGSKA come from the germline V gene (reference sequence). CDR3 protein: CSARDSAGASYNEQFF. The CDR3 DNA sequence: TGCAGTGCTAGAGATTCGGCAGGGGCGTCCTACAATGAGCAGTTCTTC.

This clonotype was picked up a small number of times. The chain links TRBV4-3 to TRBJ2-6, with D unclear. In germline, CDR1 is LGHNA, CDR2 YSLEER. Deletions cut 0 bases from V and 0 bases from J, with 9 bases between. The CDR3 runs to 17 residues. CDR3 protein: CASSQDLPGSGANVLTF. The CDR3 nucleotides read TGCGCCAGCAGCCAAGATCTTCCAGGCTCTGGGGCCAACGTCCTGACTTTC.

Only a few counts were recorded for this clonotype. The gene calls are TRBV5-1 and TRBJ1-1, with 7 bases lining up with TRBD1. V lost 4 bases and J lost 1; bases outside the gene matches: 4. Germline V gene data show CDR1 as SGHRS and CDR2 as YFSETQ. The CDR3 has 14 amino acids. This CDR3 is CASSVDRANTEAFF. In DNA form, the CDR3 reads TGCGCCAGCAGCGTAGACAGGGCGAACACTGAAGCTTTCTTT.

The chain carries TRBV27 and TRBJ2-7; D might be TRBD1 or TRBD2, each matching 5 bases. Germline CDR1 MNHEY, CDR2 SMNVEV (reference sequence). CDR3 length equals 12 residues. Deletions cut 1 base from V and 5 bases from J, with 6 bases between. The CDR3 bases are TGTGCCAGCAGTTTATGGGGGAACGAGCAGTACTTC. It is translated as CASSLWGNEQYF.

This clonotype was counted between two and nine times. V usage is TRBV7-6 and J usage is TRBJ2-5; 16 nucleotides line up with TRBD2. Per germline, CDR1 SGHVS and CDR2 FNYEAQ. The CDR3 sequence is 17 residues long. With V trimmed by 5 bases and J by 5 bases, 8 bases remained unmatched. The CDR3 loop is CASSGGLAGGPRETQYF. For the CDR3, the DNA is TGTGCCAGCAGCGGGGGACTAGCGGGGGGGCCGCGTGAGACCCAGTACTTC.

This clonotype was counted between two and nine times. This chain joins TRBV12-3 or TRBV12-4 and TRBJ2-1, with TRBD2 matching over 16 bases. CDR3 length equals 21 residues. V lost 4 bases and J lost 5; bases outside the gene matches: 17. The CDR3 nucleotides read TGTGCCAGCAGTTCCCTCCCGGGGGGACTAGCGGGGGGGCGAGTAGACAATGAGCAGTTCTTC. This codes for CASSSLPGGLAGGRVDNEQFF.

In this sample, this clonotype turned up many times. The V call is TRBV4-1, the J call TRBJ1-4; D is uncertain. CDR3 length: 15 amino acids. Trimming took off 0 bases at V and 8 bases at J, with 13 bases between the two ends. CDR1 and CDR2 (germline): MGHRA, YSYEKL. Here the CDR3 reads CASSQEWVRGEKLFF. CDR3 DNA: TGCGCCAGCAGCCAAGAGTGGGTTAGAGGGGAAAAACTGTTTTTT.

This sequence joins TRBV12-3 or TRBV12-4 and TRBJ1-1; TRBD1 matches 8 bases. Unmatched junction bases numbered 12, after V lost 4 bases and J lost 5 bases. The CDR3 sequence is 16 residues long. CDR3 amino acids: CASSSTVDRGETEAFF. The CDR3 nucleotides read TGTGCCAGCAGTTCCACCGTTGACAGGGGCGAAACTGAAGCTTTCTTT.

The chain links TRBV6-1 to TRBJ1-2; D unresolved. Germline lookup yields CDR1 MNHNS and CDR2 SASEGT. V shed 2 bases and J shed 4 bases, with 11 bases lying between them. The CDR3 runs 14 residues. CDR3: CASSEPAGGYGYTF. The CDR3, as DNA: TGTGCCAGCAGTGAACCCGCCGGAGGCTATGGCTACACCTTC.

This clonotype has a count of ten or more. V usage is TRBV5-1 and J usage is TRBJ1-4, with TRBD1 matching 9 bases. In germline, CDR1 is SGHRS, CDR2 YFSETQ. After removal of 2 bases from V and 4 bases from J, the junction contained 6 bases not matched to a gene. The length of the CDR3 is 16 residues. This CDR3 is CASSFSGTGNNEKLFF. The CDR3 region has the DNA TGCGCCAGCAGCTTCTCCGGGACAGGGAATAATGAAAAACTGTTTTTT.

V gene TRBV7-8 combines with J gene TRBJ2-5; TRBD1 matches at 10 bases. V dropped 4 bases and J dropped 5; count of bases not matched to a gene: 10. The length of the CDR3 is 16 residues. Germline V gives CDR1 SGHVS, CDR2 FQNEAQ. The CDR3 sequence is CASSSGTGDRGETQYF. The CDR3 DNA sequence: TGTGCCAGCAGCTCCGGGACAGGGGATCGGGGGGAGACCCAGTACTTC.

This clonotype was seen a few times. The chain carries TRBV7-2 and TRBJ1-1; possibly TRBD1 for D (5 bases). The CDR3 extends over 13 amino acids. Trimming cost V 3 bases and J 7 bases, with 12 bases left between them. Germline CDR1 reads SGHTA; CDR2 reads FQGNSA. CDR3 sequence reads: CASSFGGAGEAFF. The CDR3 DNA reads as TGTGCCAGCAGCTTTGGAGGGGCAGGTGAAGCTTTCTTT. Using reference TRBV7-2 and TRBJ1-1 for the parts outside the CDR3, the full variable domain is GAGVSQSPSNKVTEKGKDVELRCDPISGHTALYWYRQSLGQGLEFLIYFQGNSAPDKSGLPSDRFSAERTGGSVSTLTIQRTQQEDSAVYLCASSFGGAGEAFFGQGTRLTVV.

This clonotype was counted at least ten times. The chain carries TRBV7-2 and TRBJ2-5; 11 bases agree with TRBD2. This CDR3 is 17 amino acids long. V shed 5 bases and J 2 bases; nucleotides not matched to a gene: 10. Germline V gene sequence: CDR1 SGHTA, CDR2 FQGNSA. The CDR3, as DNA: TGTGCCAGCAGCCCGGGACTAGCGGCAAACCCGCAAGAGACCCAGTACTTC. Amino acids: CASSPGLAANPQETQYF.

The chain links TRBV20-1 to TRBJ2-7; D may be TRBD2 (6 bases). The V end lost 0 bases, the J end lost 2 bases, and 14 bases lay between the germline ends. Germline CDR1 reads DFQATT; CDR2 reads SNEGSKA (reference sequence). This CDR3 region has 15 residues. The CDR3 loop reads CSARDLGLNTYEQYF. The CDR3 nucleotides read TGCAGTGCTAGAGATTTGGGACTCAATACCTACGAGCAGTACTTC.

The chain employs TRBV29-1 and TRBJ1-2, with D possibly being TRBD1 (6 bases). Germline lookup yields CDR1 SQVTM and CDR2 ANQGSEA. Trimming cost V 2 bases and J 5 bases, with 12 bases left between them. This CDR3 has 13 amino acids. The CDR3 sequence: CSVEFGTRYGYTF. The CDR3, as DNA: TGCAGCGTTGAATTCGGGACACGGTATGGCTACACCTTC.

V and J are TRBV5-8 and TRBJ1-3; tentatively, D is TRBD1 (5 bases). Per germline, CDR1 SGHTS and CDR2 YDEGEE. The V and J ends lost 4 bases and 2 bases respectively, with 13 bases between them. The length of the CDR3 is 15 residues. CDR3 nucleotides: TGTGCCAGCAGCAGTGGGGGTCAGGCTGGAAACACCATATATTTT. This gives the protein CASSSGGQAGNTIYF.

This rearrangement joins TRBV6-2 or TRBV6-3 to TRBJ1-1; 11 bases match TRBD1. The germline V gene encodes CDR1 MNHEY and CDR2 SVGEGT. Germline trimming cut 5 bases from V and 5 bases from J; bases unmatched to any gene: 4. This CDR3 is 14 amino acids long. The CDR3 nucleotides are TGTGCCAGCAGTGGAGGGACAGGGGGTACTGAAGCTTTCTTT. It codes for CASSGGTGGTEAFF.